This TCR beta chain was sequenced during a study of lymphopenia after photon versus proton radiotherapy. The CDR3 extends over 19 amino acids. CDR1 is MRHNA, CDR2 SNTAGT, per germline. Losses at the gene ends were 6 bases for V and 2 bases for J; bases not matched to a gene: 9. TCRdb's table, derived via immunoSEQ multiplex PCR, lists solely in-frame clones and lacks some. The table lists approximately 7,200 clones, about 85% of them singletons. As regards this clone: Its antigen is unknown.

Regarding the study as a whole: In patients who died, overall survival fell as post-nadir TCR diversity dropped more.

This specimen consisted of peripheral blood, obtained from a patient treated with photon-based radiotherapy. The chain uses TRBV6-4 and TRBJ2-6; 14 bases agree with TRBD2. This receptor was obtained from a woman in her 70s with pancreatic cancer. The CDR3 nucleotides read TGTGCCAGCAGATTGAGACTAGCGGGAGGGCCTACTGGGGCCAACGTCCTGACTTTC. This encodes CASRLRLAGGPTGANVLTF.